The 27 T cell receptor beta chains listed next were all sequenced from one sample in a study of blood T cells in healthy people across ages. A second PCR, run for about 7 to 11 cycles, used a sample-barcoded 5' primer plus a J-beta primer mix. Each CDR3 protein is one row after TCRdb ran MiXCR on the 5' RACE reads. The top ten clones hold around 21% of a sample with just under 750,000 distinct CDR3 sequences, 22% of them seen once. The sample consisted of blood. These receptors all stem from a man between 65 and 85 years old in good health.

The chain is built from TRBV6-2 or TRBV6-3 and TRBJ2-7, with TRBD2 identical over 10 bases. Germline CDR1 is MNHEY and CDR2 is SVGEGT. The trim removed 0 bases at V and 0 bases at J, leaving 5 bases unmatched. The length of the CDR3 is 17 residues. The CDR3 DNA reads as TGTGCCAGCAGTTACTCACTAGCGGGGAGAACCTCCTACGAGCAGTACGTC. Translating gives CASSYSLAGRTSYEQYV.

V usage is TRBV3-1 and J usage is TRBJ1-5, with D tentatively TRBD1 (5 bases). The length of the CDR3 is 13 residues. Germline V gene lookup returns CDR1 LGHDT and CDR2 YNNKEL (reference sequence). The V gene lost 8 bases and the J gene lost 5 bases, with 13 bases spanning the gap. The CDR3 coding sequence is TGTGCCAGCGGTTACGGGGCGTATCAGCCCCAGCATTTT. It yields the protein CASGYGAYQPQHF.

This clonotype has a count of ten or more. The chain employs TRBV3-1 and TRBJ2-3; tentative D call: TRBD1 (5 bases). Deletions cut 6 bases from V and 5 bases from J, with 18 bases between. The CDR3 is 15 amino acids. The V gene's germline CDR1 is LGHDT and CDR2 YNNKEL (reference sequence). Here the CDR3 reads CASSPRAGIGDTQYF. CDR3 sequence (DNA): TGTGCCAGCAGTCCAAGGGCAGGGATCGGAGATACGCAGTATTTT.

This clonotype was observed a handful of times. This sequence joins TRBV20-1 and TRBJ1-5; D is undetermined. The germline V gene encodes CDR1 DFQATT and CDR2 SNEGSKA (reference sequence). The CDR3 runs to 15 residues. Deletions cut 3 bases from V and 5 bases from J, with 17 bases between. This CDR3 reads CSASHQVLRDQPQHF. Written as DNA, the CDR3 is TGCAGTGCTAGTCATCAAGTATTGCGCGATCAGCCCCAGCATTTT.

The V call is TRBV28, the J call TRBJ1-3; D unresolved. The length of the CDR3 is 15 residues. Trimming left V 5 bases short and J 1 base short, with 12 bases between. Germline loops: CDR1 MDHEN, CDR2 SYDVKM. The CDR3 loop is CASSGGGASGNTIYF. The CDR3 nucleotides read TGTGCCAGCAGTGGAGGAGGCGCGTCTGGAAACACCATATATTTT.

The chain uses TRBV7-9 and TRBJ2-3, with D uncertain. Trimming removed 1 base at V and 6 bases at J, with 11 bases between. The V gene's germline CDR1 is SEHNR and CDR2 FQNEAQ (reference sequence). This CDR3 is 14 amino acids long. CDR3 coding DNA: TGTGCCAGCAGCTTAGTAACCGGGTCGGATACGCAGTATTTT. Translation: CASSLVTGSDTQYF.

The genes are TRBV7-9 and TRBJ2-1; D ambiguous. This CDR3 is built from 14 residues. V was shortened by 1 base and J by 8 bases, with 12 bases between the two germline ends. Germline V gives CDR1 SEHNR, CDR2 FQNEAQ (reference sequence). The CDR3 DNA follows: TGTGCCAGCAGCTTAGATCTTTCCACCGATGAGCAGTTCTTC. Translated, it gives CASSLDLSTDEQFF.

The chain couples TRBV12-3 or TRBV12-4 to TRBJ1-1; D might be TRBD1 (6 bases). Trimming left V 5 bases short and J 0 bases short, with 7 bases between. The CDR3 extends over 13 amino acids. The CDR3 coding sequence is TGTGCCAGCAGTGGGACACTGAACACTGAAGCTTTCTTT. It specifies CASSGTLNTEAFF.

This clonotype was found a few times. V and J are TRBV6-1 and TRBJ1-4; D possibly corresponds to TRBD1 (6 bases). The V gene lost 8 bases and the J gene lost 5 bases, with 15 bases spanning the gap. Germline values: CDR1 MNHNS, CDR2 SASEGT. The CDR3 totals 14 residues. The CDR3 sequence: CASLGPGTNEKLFF. As DNA, the CDR3 is TGTGCCAGCTTGGGGCCAGGGACAAATGAAAAACTGTTTTTT.

This clonotype was seen at least ten times. J is TRBJ1-1 and V is TRBV5-1; a weak D match, TRBD1 (6 bases). Trimming cost V 3 bases and J 0 bases, with 12 bases left between them. The germline V gene has CDR1 SGHRS and CDR2 YFSETQ. The CDR3 has 15 amino acids. CDR3 sequence reads: CASSSTGSLNTEAFF. CDR3 nucleotides: TGCGCCAGCAGCTCAACAGGGTCCCTGAACACTGAAGCTTTCTTT.

This rearrangement joins TRBV3-1 to TRBJ1-4; a weak D match, TRBD1 (5 bases). Germline CDR1 is LGHDT and CDR2 is YNNKEL (reference sequence). The CDR3 extends over 17 amino acids. The ends were cut back, 4 bases at V and 0 bases at J, with 15 bases in the middle. For the CDR3, the DNA is TGTGCCAGCAGCCCGCGGGACCGGCAGGCAACTAATGAAAAACTGTTTTTT. Translated, it gives CASSPRDRQATNEKLFF.

This clonotype was observed a few times. The chain couples TRBV29-1 to TRBJ2-5; 8 bases map to TRBD1. There are 15 residues in the CDR3. Per the germline V gene, CDR1 is SQVTM and CDR2 is ANQGSEA. V dropped 3 bases and J dropped 2; count of bases not matched to a gene: 8. This CDR3 reads CSVERRGLQQETQYF. The CDR3 DNA follows: TGCAGCGTTGAGCGCAGGGGGCTCCAACAAGAGACCCAGTACTTC.

This clonotype was seen more than once but under ten times. V is TRBV6-6 and J is TRBJ2-5, with D perhaps matching TRBD1 (6 bases). The DNA end favors TRBJ2-7, so the J call may be wrong. The CDR3 sequence is 15 residues long. Per the germline V gene, CDR1 is MNHNY and CDR2 is SVGAGI (reference sequence). DNA for the CDR3: TGTGCCAGCAGTTACGGGGACACCTACACCTACGAGCAGTACGTC. It encodes CASSYGDTYTYEQYV.

A note on this clonotype: Lacking the conserved final phenylalanine or tryptophan, this CDR3 likely reflects a read error. The chain couples TRBV4-3 to TRBJ2-2; D uncertain. The V end was cut by 4 bases, the J end by 0 bases, with 12 bases between. From germline, CDR1 is LGHNA and CDR2 YSLEER. This CDR3 region has 16 residues. The DNA for the CDR3 is TGCGCCAGCAGCCCGGAACGGTTCGCGAACACCGGGGAGCTGTTTTCT. Protein: CASSPERFANTGELFS.

V is TRBV12-3 or TRBV12-4 and J is TRBJ1-5; D call uncertain. Deletions cut 2 bases from V and 3 bases from J, with 11 bases between. CDR3 length: 15 amino acids. The CDR3 coding sequence is TGTGCCAGCAGTTTATCGCCGGGTACCAATCAGCCCCAGCATTTT. It specifies CASSLSPGTNQPQHF.

V is TRBV20-1 and J is TRBJ1-4, with TRBD1 matching over 9 bases. V dropped 4 bases and J dropped 11; count of bases not matched to a gene: 8. The CDR3 contains 13 residues. The germline V gene encodes CDR1 DFQATT and CDR2 SNEGSKA (reference sequence). This chain's CDR3 is CSAKTGGQVKLFF. As DNA, the CDR3 is TGCAGTGCTAAAACAGGGGGCCAGGTCAAACTGTTTTTT.

CDR3 bases: TGCAGTGCTAGAGAAAATCCAGCGGGATACTACGAGCAGTACTTC. Amino acid sequence: CSARENPAGYYEQYF. The chain carries TRBV20-1 and TRBJ2-7; 7 nucleotides match TRBD2. Germline V gives CDR1 DFQATT, CDR2 SNEGSKA (reference sequence). Trimming at V came to 0 bases and at J to 3 bases, leaving 8 bases not matched to a gene. There are 15 residues in the CDR3.

Concerning this clonotype: The conserved closing phenylalanine or tryptophan is absent in this CDR3, likely reflecting a read error. V gene TRBV6-1 combines with J gene TRBJ2-3; 14 bases map to TRBD2. The CDR3 is made up of 19 amino acids. The germline gives CDR1 MNHNS, CDR2 SASEGT. V lost 5 bases to trimming and J lost 6 bases; unmatched junction nucleotides: 16. The CDR3 spells CASSPNVRAGTSGSDTQYL. CDR3 bases: TGTGCCAGCAGTCCGAATGTGAGAGCCGGGACTAGCGGGAGTGATACGCAGTATCTT.

The rearrangement uses TRBV6-2 or TRBV6-3 and TRBJ1-1, with TRBD1 matching 9 bases. The CDR3 length is 16 residues. Per germline, CDR1 MNHEY and CDR2 SVGEGT. After removal of 6 bases from V and 5 bases from J, the junction contained 13 bases not matched to a gene. CDR3 nucleotides: TGTGCCAGCAGCCCTACCCTCGGACAGGGGCGGACTGAAGCTTTCTTT. Translated, it gives CASSPTLGQGRTEAFF.

This chain joins TRBV12-3 or TRBV12-4 and TRBJ1-1; weak D call: TRBD1 (5 bases). The V and J ends lost 4 bases and 4 bases respectively, with 13 bases between them. The CDR3 contains 14 residues. The CDR3 sequence: CASSSVGAVTEAFF. DNA for the CDR3: TGTGCCAGCAGTTCAGTCGGGGCGGTCACTGAAGCTTTCTTT.

The chain couples TRBV7-3 to TRBJ2-2; TRBD2 matches at 7 bases. CDR1 is SGHTA, CDR2 FQGTGA, per germline. Losses at the gene ends were 2 bases for V and 2 bases for J; bases not matched to a gene: 5. The CDR3 is 16 residues long. DNA for the CDR3: TGTGCCAGCAGCTTATCGGGACTACCAAACACCGGGGAGCTGTTTTTT. This gives the protein CASSLSGLPNTGELFF.

J is TRBJ2-2 and V is TRBV7-8, with TRBD1 as a possible D gene (5 bases). The CDR3 runs 15 residues. Germline CDR1 reads SGHVS; CDR2 reads FQNEAQ. Trimming removed 7 bases at V and 6 bases at J, with 18 bases between. The CDR3: CASNRVGQGSGELFF. CDR3 bases: TGTGCCAGCAACCGAGTCGGTCAGGGTTCCGGGGAGCTGTTTTTT.

V gene TRBV5-1 combines with J gene TRBJ2-2; no clear D gene. V lost 3 bases and J 2 bases, leaving 8 bases between the germline ends. The CDR3 has 14 residues. CDR1 is SGHRS, CDR2 YFSETQ, per germline. The CDR3 DNA sequence: TGCGCCAGCAGCTCGCAGCTTAACACCGGGGAGCTGTTTTTT. Its translation: CASSSQLNTGELFF. Complete variable domain (other parts from reference TRBV5-1 and TRBJ2-2): KAGVTQTPRYLIKTRGQQVTLSCSPISGHRSVSWYQQTPGQGLQFLFEYFSETQRNKGNFPGRFSGRQFSNSRSEMNVSTLELGDSALYLCASSSQLNTGELFFGEGSRLTVL.

The chain carries TRBV6-2 or TRBV6-3 and TRBJ1-1; 7 nucleotides agree with TRBD1. Losses at the gene ends were 8 bases for V and 0 bases for J; bases not matched to a gene: 6. CDR1 MNHEY and CDR2 SVGEGT come from the germline V gene. The CDR3 extends over 14 amino acids. Written as DNA, the CDR3 is TGTGCCAGCGGACCGACAGGGCTGAACACTGAAGCTTTCTTT. Protein product: CASGPTGLNTEAFF.

This clonotype has only a few counts. This chain connects TRBV3-1 to TRBJ2-3; D gene unclear. CDR1 LGHDT and CDR2 YNNKEL come from the germline V gene (reference sequence). The CDR3 consists of 15 residues. Trimming removed 1 base from V and 2 bases from J, with 10 bases in between. For the CDR3, the DNA is TGTGCCAGCAGCCAAGTTGGCACTTACACAGATACGCAGTATTTT. Its protein product is CASSQVGTYTDTQYF.

This chain links TRBV4-2 with TRBJ1-3, with D unclear. The CDR3 consists of 13 residues. V lost 1 base and J lost 3, with 4 bases in between. Germline V gene data show CDR1 as LGHNA and CDR2 as YNFKEQ. CDR3 in DNA: TGTGCCAGCAGCCAAGTGGGTGGAAACACCATATATTTT. Encoded protein: CASSQVGGNTIYF.

This clonotype has just a few counts. The genes are TRBV12-3 or TRBV12-4 and TRBJ1-1; D gene ambiguous. V gave up 2 bases and J gave up 8 bases, with 9 bases separating them. CDR3 length: 12 amino acids. In DNA form, the CDR3 reads TGTGCCAGCAGTTTACGGGCAGCCGAAGCTTTCTTT. It encodes CASSLRAAEAFF.